The clone carrying this T cell receptor beta chain came up many times. The antigen remains unidentified. This specimen comes from a study of metastatic and nonmetastatic thyroid tumors. For the study at large: Comparative analysis of repertoires was undertaken across blood and tumor or nodule tissue obtained from malignant and benign thyroid patients. Points from the study as a whole: It was reported that TCR beta diversity was significantly higher in malignant thyroid tumors than benign nodules, in blood and tumor.

TCRdb re-processed the PCR reads through MiXCR. Here the sample spans about 14,000 clones, 32% being singletons. No patient had received any treatment before thyroid surgery. Germline V lookup: CDR1 LGHNA, CDR2 YSLEER. Germline trimming cut 8 bases from V and 2 bases from J; bases unmatched to any gene: 17. This CDR3 is built from 18 residues. The sequence was obtained from a female donor with papillary thyroid cancer or a benign thyroid nodule (not recorded which). Some clones in this sample may be carry-over from other donors' samples. Sequenced material: tumor tissue. This chain joins TRBV4-3 and TRBJ2-3; TRBD2 matches 9 bases. CDR3: CASGSGGWSEVDTDTQYF. CDR3 sequence (DNA): TGCGCCAGCGGTAGCGGGGGTTGGTCGGAGGTCGACACAGATACGCAGTATTTT.